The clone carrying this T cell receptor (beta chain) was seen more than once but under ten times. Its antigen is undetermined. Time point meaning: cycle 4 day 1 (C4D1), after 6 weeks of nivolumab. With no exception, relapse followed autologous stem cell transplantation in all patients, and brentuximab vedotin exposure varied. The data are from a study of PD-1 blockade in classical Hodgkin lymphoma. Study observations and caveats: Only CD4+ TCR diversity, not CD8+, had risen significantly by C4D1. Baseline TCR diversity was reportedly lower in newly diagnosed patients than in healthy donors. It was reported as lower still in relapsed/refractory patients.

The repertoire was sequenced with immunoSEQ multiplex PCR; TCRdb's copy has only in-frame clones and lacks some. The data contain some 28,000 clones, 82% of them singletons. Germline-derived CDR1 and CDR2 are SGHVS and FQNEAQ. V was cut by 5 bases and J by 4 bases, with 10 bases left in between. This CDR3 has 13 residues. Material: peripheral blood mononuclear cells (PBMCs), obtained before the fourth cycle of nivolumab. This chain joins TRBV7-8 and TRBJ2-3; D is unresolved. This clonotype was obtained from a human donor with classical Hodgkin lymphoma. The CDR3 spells CASSPPRSDTQYF. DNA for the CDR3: TGTGCCAGCAGCCCGCCCCGATCAGATACGCAGTATTTT.